The present entry profiles one T cell receptor beta chain with its context. Its antigen is unidentified. CDR3 length: 12 residues. The ends were cut back, 0 bases at V and 6 bases at J, with 5 bases in the middle. Germline V gene sequence: CDR1 MNHNY, CDR2 SVGAGI (reference sequence). These data are taken from a study of graft-versus-host responses after intestinal transplantation. Study-wide results and caveats: The recipient marrow held GvH clones, and some of them showed up first in ileum or blood.

The protocol was immunoSEQ multiplex PCR, while the TCRdb copy is restricted to in-frame clones and leaves out a portion. The table has 78,000 or so clones, around 90% seen once. The rearrangement uses TRBV6-6 and TRBJ1-1; D not resolved. Sequencing was performed on unstimulated CD8+ T cells sorted from spleen or lymph node cells, taken before transplant. This TCR was recovered from a human donor who was the organ donor for an intestinal transplant. CDR3: CASSYSQSEAFF. The CDR3 DNA reads TGTGCCAGCAGTTACTCGCAGTCTGAAGCTTTCTTT.